Here is one T cell receptor (beta chain) with its context. Its antigen is still unknown. The authors prepared the TCRbeta library with unique molecular identifiers. TCRdb called the PCR reads again in MiXCR, with one record for every CDR3 protein. The sample records a few hundred thousand distinct CDR3 sequences, roughly a quarter being singletons. This entry comes from a study of T-cell reconstitution after alpha-beta-depleted transplantation in children. The germline V gene encodes CDR1 MNHNY and CDR2 SVGAGI (reference sequence). The ends were cut back, 7 bases at V and 4 bases at J, with 11 bases in the middle. The CDR3 sequence is 12 residues long. Whole-study results and caveats: Several hundred expanded graft clones reportedly supplied alpha-beta T cells about two months after transplant. TCRbeta diversity was high at day 60 in some patients (a result of surviving recipient T cells and thymic progenitors). T-cell numbers and diversity one year post-transplant derived largely from freshly generated T cells.

The starting material was PBMCs, obtained before TCRalphabeta/CD19-depleted stem cell transplant. The chain employs TRBV6-6 and TRBJ2-7, with a tentative D call TRBD1 (6 bases). This TCR derives from a boy younger than two with Wiskott-Aldrich syndrome, due to receive a stem cell transplant. CDR3 sequence (DNA): TGTGCCAGCACCGAACAGGGATACGAGCAGTACTTC. This encodes CASTEQGYEQYF.